This T cell receptor (beta chain) derives from a study of shared clonotypes between healthy human individuals. Study context: With ages of 18 to 49, the donors were a couple of women and three men. Donors had three CD4 naive, three CD4 memory, two CD8 naive and one CD8 memory plate apiece.

Every immunoSEQ plate was one replicate of a subset's evenly spread DNA. This table comes from immunoSEQ multiplex PCR, and its TCRdb copy is limited to in-frame clones, with some not included. This sample yields about 2.4 million clones, of which more than 85% are seen a single time; about 0.38% belongs to the top ten. The donor cohort consisted entirely of Caucasian adults residing in Nashville, Tennessee. Sequenced material: naive CD4+ T cells from PBMCs. Noted subset: CD45RA+ positively selected. This clonotype was obtained from a young man in good health. Some clones in this sample may be carry-over from other donors' samples.

CDR3: CASGLDGYGSGNTIYF. In DNA form, the CDR3 reads TGTGCTAGTGGTTTGGACGGATACGGCTCTGGAAACACCATATATTTT. This chain links TRBV12-5 with TRBJ1-3; D is unresolved. V was shortened by 1 base and J by 0 bases, with 10 bases between the two germline ends. CDR3 length: 16 residues. The V gene's germline CDR1 is LGHNT and CDR2 FRNRAP.